This entry lists 13 T cell receptor beta chains sequenced from one sample in a study of T-cell reconstitution after alpha-beta-depleted transplantation in children. Preparation of the TCRbeta library involved a method that used unique molecular identifiers. TCRdb passed the PCR reads through MiXCR, listing each CDR3 protein once. The table lists 250,000 to 400,000 distinct CDR3 sequences, 23% of them singletons, with roughly 9.7% in the top ten. The material sequenced was PBMCs, mostly from graft donor cells, taken 180 days after TCRalphabeta/CD19-depleted stem cell transplant. The receptors were sampled from a male patient under 18 who had a stem cell transplant for acute lymphoblastic leukemia, so the T cells may come from the graft donor.

This clonotype was found many times. V and J are TRBV21-1 and TRBJ2-2; the table's D call, TRBD1, was not checked against the DNA. TRBV21-1 is a pseudogene. This CDR3 is 19 amino acids long. The CDR3 DNA sequence: TGTGCCAGCAGCCCCCTCAGCCCCGACAGGGAGGAATGCACCGGGGAGCTGTTTTTT. Protein product: CASSPLSPDREECTGELFF.

This clonotype was found once. J is TRBJ2-1 and V is TRBV13; no clear D. Germline V CDR1 and CDR2: PRHDT, FYEKMQ (reference sequence). This CDR3 spans 12 amino acids. V gave up 4 bases and J gave up 6 bases, with 7 bases separating them. DNA for the CDR3: TGTGCCAGCAGCTCACACCGCAATGAGCAGTTCTTC. Its translation is CASSSHRNEQFF.

In regard to this clonotype: A much larger clone lies a single base off, so this may be a read error. A read error is likely, as this CDR3 ends without the conserved phenylalanine or tryptophan. The J gene is TRBJ2-7, the V gene TRBV7-9; no clear D. The CDR3 is made up of 14 amino acids. V shed 1 base and J shed 3 bases, with 10 bases lying between them. Germline assignment: CDR1 SEHNR and CDR2 FQNEAQ (reference sequence). CDR3 in DNA: TGTGCCAGCAGCTTAGATCCAGCCCGCTACGAGCAGTACCTC. Amino acid sequence: CASSLDPARYEQYL.

The V call is TRBV5-1, the J call TRBJ2-1, with TRBD2 identical over 7 bases. V shed 4 bases, J shed 6 bases, and the junction held 7 bases outside the gene matches. Germline loops: CDR1 SGHRS, CDR2 YFSETQ. The CDR3 contains 14 residues. The CDR3 region has the DNA TGCGCCAGCAGCGTGATTCCGGGAGGCAATGAGCAGTTCTTC. Translation gives CASSVIPGGNEQFF.

This clonotype has just a few counts. The V call is TRBV29-1, the J call TRBJ1-1; the D is unclear. The CDR3 sequence is 10 residues long. Trimming took off 7 bases at V and 4 bases at J, with 7 bases between the two ends. CDR1 and CDR2 from the germline V gene are SQVTM and ANQGSEA. CDR3 DNA sequence: TGCAGCGCGGGCCTCACTGAAGCTTTCTTT. Protein product: CSAGLTEAFF.

The chain combines TRBV4-1 with TRBJ2-7, with TRBD2 identical over 11 bases. The CDR3 has 16 amino acids. Germline CDR1 is MGHRA and CDR2 is YSYEKL. V trimming: 1 base; J trimming: 5 bases; junction bases outside the gene matches: 7. The CDR3 sequence is CASSQVGLAEVDEQYF. CDR3 in DNA: TGCGCCAGCAGCCAAGTGGGACTAGCGGAAGTAGACGAGCAGTACTTC.

CDR3 sequence (DNA): TGCAGTGCTAGAGGTCGGTCGGAGGGAGGGCGCACCGGGGAGCTGTTTTTT. The encoded protein is CSARGRSEGGRTGELFF. The chain uses TRBV20-1 and TRBJ2-2; 7 bases agree with TRBD2. Trimming took 1 base from V and 4 from J; bases not matched to a gene: 12. CDR3 length equals 17 residues. Germline V CDR1 and CDR2: DFQATT, SNEGSKA (reference sequence).

The chain combines TRBV6-5 with TRBJ2-5; a possible D gene is TRBD2 (5 bases). The germline CDR1 and CDR2 sequences are MNHEY and SVGAGI. Trimming removed 5 bases from V and 1 base from J, with 11 bases in between. The CDR3 loop spans 14 amino acids. CDR3: CASSNYGVQETQYF. CDR3 nucleotide sequence: TGTGCCAGCAGTAACTACGGGGTCCAAGAGACCCAGTACTTC.

V gene TRBV9 combines with J gene TRBJ1-1, with D possibly being TRBD1 (5 bases). The CDR3 length is 18 residues. Deletions cut 3 bases from V and 3 bases from J, with 24 bases between. Germline assignment: CDR1 SGDLS and CDR2 YYNGEE. This chain's CDR3 is CASSASGSLGRGDTEAFF. The CDR3 DNA is TGTGCCAGCAGCGCATCAGGGTCTCTCGGGCGGGGTGACACTGAAGCTTTCTTT.

The chain recombines TRBV4-1 with TRBJ2-3; D possibly corresponds to TRBD2 (5 bases). This CDR3 comprises 17 residues. V was pared by 6 bases and J by 1 base, with 20 bases between. CDR1 is MGHRA and CDR2 is YSYEKL in the germline V gene. CDR3 DNA sequence: TGCGCCAGCAGACCTCACGGGGAGCTTAAGGGCACAGATACGCAGTATTTT. This encodes CASRPHGELKGTDTQYF.

This clonotype was seen only a few times. CDR3 in DNA: TGTGCCAGCAGCTTTTGGACGCTGAACTATGGCTACACCTTC. Translated: CASSFWTLNYGYTF. The gene calls are TRBV7-9 and TRBJ1-2; no reliable D call. Germline CDR1 reads SEHNR; CDR2 reads FQNEAQ (reference sequence). Trimming left V 3 bases short and J 2 bases short, with 10 bases between. This CDR3 is 14 amino acids long. The full variable domain, rest sourced from reference TRBV7-9 and TRBJ1-2, is DTGVSQNPRHKITKRGQNVTFRCDPISEHNRLYWYRQTLGQGPEFLTYFQNEAQLEKSRLLSDRFSAERPKGSFSTLEIQRTEQGDSAMYLCASSFWTLNYGYTFGSGTRLTVV.

This clonotype was seen repeatedly, ten times or more. V and J are TRBV5-1 and TRBJ2-1; 8 bases are shared with TRBD2. The CDR3 is 16 residues long. Germline CDR1 is SGHRS and CDR2 is YFSETQ. Trimming cost V 1 base and J 4 bases; bases outside gene matches: 7. In nucleotides, the CDR3 is TGCGCCAGCAGCTTGTTGATTTCTAGCGGGTACAATGAGCAGTTCTTC. Protein product: CASSLLISSGYNEQFF.

There are a few counts of this clonotype. The rearrangement joins TRBV7-2 to TRBJ1-4; a possible D gene is TRBD1 (5 bases). The ends were cut back, 0 bases at V and 0 bases at J, with 5 bases in the middle. The CDR3 covers 15 residues. Germline loops: CDR1 SGHTA, CDR2 FQGNSA. CDR3 in DNA: TGTGCCAGCAGCTTAGCACAGGCAACTAATGAAAAACTGTTTTTT. It yields the protein CASSLAQATNEKLFF.